The following is a T cell receptor (beta chain) sequence with its context. Its antigen is still unknown. Qualities for individual bases were not recorded, and no much larger clone is one base off. Systemically healthy Caucasian individuals from Russia, around 39 in total and aged 6 to 90 years, were included as donors. Each donor gave approximately 10 milliliters of peripheral blood, collected into EDTA-treated Vacutainer tubes. Ficoll-Paque density-gradient centrifugation was used to isolate PBMCs, with at least 6.5 million per sample. Total RNA was extracted from PBMCs with Trizol reagent, with at least 5.5 micrograms obtained per sample. For every donor, flow cytometry on a PBMC aliquot measured the percentage of naive CD45RAhigh/CD27high T cells. Including cysteine and phenylalanine, the CDR3 has 14 amino acids. Just CDR3 DNA is preserved here, 42 bases in frame from base 1. The sample is drawn from a study of blood T cells in healthy people across ages (dated by TCRdb to 2014 to 2015). The study in broad terms: In model experiments, template switching captured about one uniquely barcoded TCR beta cDNA molecule for every two T cells. The study measured age-related changes in TCR beta repertoire diversity using deep sequencing normalized with unique cDNA molecular identifiers. The donors were divided into four age groups: young (average around 16 years), middle-aged (about 40), aged (about 56) and long-lived (roughly 82). To avoid experimental bias, donors of different ages were distributed randomly across sequencing lanes. Two additional independent replicas of 1 million unique cDNA reads from the same blood draw were analyzed for two donors (one aged 18 to 30 and one aged 80 or older). On the study overall, not on this receptor specifically: Total diversity estimates from one million sequenced T cells were considered lower bounds and underestimates. Observed TCR beta diversity per million T cells fell roughly linearly with age, and a significant reduction was already apparent by age roughly 40. Compared with the aged group, the long-lived group had more naive CD4+ T cells, fewer expanded clones and increased TCR diversity, a pattern suggesting age selection. Because the CMV infection status of the donors was unknown, age-related changes in expanded clonotypes may potentially have been confounded. Bulk unsorted PBMC profiling prevented conclusive comparison of naive and antigen-experienced compartments. A strong correlation was found between observed TCR beta diversity and the percentage of naive T cells measured by flow cytometry.

The protocol used for the library was 5' RACE. Sequenced using an Illumina HiSeq 2500. A second PCR of roughly 7 to 12 cycles was performed with a sample-barcoded 5' primer and a J-beta primer mix. A template-switch 5' adaptor carrying 12 random nucleotides introduced a unique molecular identifier onto each TCR beta cDNA molecule. Each sample yielded at least 3 million CDR3-containing paired-end reads. All of the RNA was converted into first-strand cDNA using the Mint cDNA synthesis kit, with a TRBC-specific oligonucleotide serving as the primer. All cDNA was treated with uracil-DNA glycosylase and then went through a first 18-cycle PCR with the universal primers M1SS and BC2_uni_R. The authors processed their data as follows. Each sample was normalized by randomly selecting 1 million high-quality reads, each carrying a distinct molecular identifier. Reads sharing molecular identifiers were discarded rather than binned into consensus sequences. MiTCR, run with a Q25 quality threshold and the strictest error-elimination algorithm, handled CDR3 identification, clonotype clustering and error correction. Lower-bound total TCR beta diversity was estimated with a nonparametric unseen species model using Euler transformation. TCRdb reanalyzed the raw reads on its own, using fastp at Q25 for trimming and MiXCR for clone calling, and kept in-frame beta chains. A single entry per CDR3 protein holds the most common genes and DNA from its merged rows. The V and J calls were not made by the authors but by TCRdb's processing. For this sample there are about 1.1 million distinct CDR3 sequences; 35% to 45% appear just once. Around 14% of the sample lies in the top ten.

The receptor was derived from a man younger than 35 in good health. Recombination joined TRBV12-3 or TRBV12-4 with TRBJ2-5, and TRBD1 aligns with 9 junction nucleotides. The end of the DNA is better explained by TRBJ2-7, so the J call may be wrong. What was sequenced was blood. The nucleotides read TGTGCCAGCTCAATTACGGGACAGGGTTACGAGCAGTACTTC. This sequence encodes CASSITGQGYEQYF.